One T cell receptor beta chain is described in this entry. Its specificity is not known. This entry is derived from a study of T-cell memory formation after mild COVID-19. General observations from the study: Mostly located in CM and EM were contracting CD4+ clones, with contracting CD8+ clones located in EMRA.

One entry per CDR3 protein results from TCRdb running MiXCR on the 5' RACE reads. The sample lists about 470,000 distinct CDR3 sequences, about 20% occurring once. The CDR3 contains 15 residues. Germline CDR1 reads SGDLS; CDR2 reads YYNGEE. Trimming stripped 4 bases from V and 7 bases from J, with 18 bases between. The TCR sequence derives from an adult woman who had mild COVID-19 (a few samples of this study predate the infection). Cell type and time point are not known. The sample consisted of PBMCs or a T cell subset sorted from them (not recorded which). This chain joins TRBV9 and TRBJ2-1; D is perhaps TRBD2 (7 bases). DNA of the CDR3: TGTGCCAGCAGCCCACTAGAGGGGGGGAAAAATGAGCAGTTCTTC. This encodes CASSPLEGGKNEQFF.